This T cell receptor (beta chain) is from a study of human T cells and chemical hapten exposure. V gave up 3 bases and J gave up 2 bases, with 11 bases separating them. Germline loops: CDR1 MDHEN, CDR2 SYDVKM. CDR3 size: 15 residues. Separate cDNA molecules received unique molecular identifiers, which the library attached to them. TCRdb recomputed calls from the RACE reads with MiXCR, one row per CDR3 protein. Of about 54,000 distinct CDR3 sequences listed, 7.5% to 10% are singletons. The time point was: patch test 2, 6 weeks after DPC sensitization. Treatment noted: therapeutic diphenylcyclopropenone sensitization with weekly scalp DPC.

The chain joins TRBV28 to TRBJ1-5; D is unclear. This TCR derives from a woman aged 45 to 65 with alopecia areata. Some clones in this sample may be carry-over from other donors' samples. The starting material was whole blood, obtained in connection with sensitization to the hapten diphenylcyclopropenone (DPC). This chain's CDR3 is CASSFGGMGNQPQHF. The CDR3 nucleotides are TGTGCCAGCAGTTTCGGAGGGATGGGCAATCAGCCCCAGCATTTT. Using reference TRBV28 and TRBJ1-5 for the parts outside the CDR3, the full variable domain is DVKVTQSSRYLVKRTGEKVFLECVQDMDHENMFWYRQDPGLGLRLIYFSYDVKMKEKGDIPEGYSVSREKKERFSLILESASTNQTSMYLCASSFGGMGNQPQHFGDGTRLSIL.